The clone carrying this TCR beta chain has a count of ten or more. Its matching antigen is unknown. The read stops 3 residues short of the end of the CDR3; the missing end is completed from the germline J gene. The CDR3 is 15 amino acids. Trimming took 4 bases from V and 0 from J; bases not matched to a gene: 8. CDR1 and CDR2 (germline): SQVTM, ANQGSEA. The data derive from a study of T cell clonality in common variable immunodeficiency. Assay: immunoSEQ multiplex PCR; the TCRdb copy retains only in-frame clones and omits some. Observed in the sample are over 4,500 clones, none of them singletons. General study results and limits: CVID subjects shared fewer TCRbeta clones than healthy controls did. What drives increased CVID clonality needs T cell subpopulation sequencing. Common variable immunodeficiency TCR beta sequences reportedly had fewer deletions and N-nucleotide insertions.

The receptor comes from a human donor with common variable immunodeficiency. The rearrangement uses TRBV29-1 and TRBJ1-2; 7 nucleotides match TRBD1. Sequenced material: peripheral blood mononuclear cells. CDR3 loop: CSVVGRQGANYGYTF. Incomplete CDR3 DNA: TGCAGCGTTGTCGGAAGACAGGGAGCTAACTATGGC.